Included here is one T cell receptor beta chain sequence, with context. Its antigen is still unknown. Base quality data are lacking; no much larger clone is found one base away. The data were obtained in a study of lymphopenia after photon versus proton radiotherapy (dated by TCRdb to between 2019 and 2020). With respect to the entire study: The immunological effects of photon versus proton radiation therapy were compared in patients with gastrointestinal tumors who developed high-grade lymphopenia. The study was designed to characterize how the impact on the immune system differs between the two radiation modalities. The cohort included roughly 18 patients with gastrointestinal tumors who developed lymphopenia after receiving either photon or proton therapy.

Study-level results and caveats: The survival association was examined only in patients who died, and the authors described better survival with proton therapy as a possibility, not as a demonstrated result. After the lymphocyte count nadir, photon-treated repertoires showed oligoclonal expansion, especially of CD8+ Temra cells, which drove the drop in diversity. Across the cohort, among patients who died, a greater drop in TCR diversity after the nadir was inversely correlated with overall survival time. During treatment, patients who received photon therapy lost naive T cells and TCR diversity and gained effector/memory populations, whereas patients who received proton therapy remained relatively stable.

The library was produced with the immunoSEQ multiplex PCR assay. Deep sequencing of rearranged TCR beta loci, alongside multiparametric flow cytometry, was used to profile T cell repertoires. This immuneACCESS table, as held by TCRdb, lists in-frame sequences with V and J called but not all clones. Of the missing ones, under half trace to an unresolved V gene in checked studies; the others have no known cause. A total of roughly 65,000 clones appear in this sample, more than 75% of them only once. 2.5% to 3% of the sample belongs to the ten largest clones. Germline trimming: 4 bases from V, 4 bases from J; junction bases outside gene matches: 4. The germline V gene yields SQVTM for CDR1 and ANQGSEA for CDR2. From its cysteine to its phenylalanine, the CDR3 spans 15 amino acids. Kept here is only the CDR3 DNA, which spans 45 bases and is read in frame from base 1.

The chain is made from TRBV29-1 and TRBJ2-7; TRBD2 agrees with 16 junctional bases. The TCR was taken from a woman aged 70 to 79 with pancreatic cancer. The specimen was peripheral blood, collected from a patient treated with photon-based radiotherapy. Here the CDR3 is given as CSVVGTSGRAYEQYF. The nucleotide sequence is given as TGCAGCGTTGTCGGGACTAGCGGGAGGGCGTACGAGCAGTACTTC.